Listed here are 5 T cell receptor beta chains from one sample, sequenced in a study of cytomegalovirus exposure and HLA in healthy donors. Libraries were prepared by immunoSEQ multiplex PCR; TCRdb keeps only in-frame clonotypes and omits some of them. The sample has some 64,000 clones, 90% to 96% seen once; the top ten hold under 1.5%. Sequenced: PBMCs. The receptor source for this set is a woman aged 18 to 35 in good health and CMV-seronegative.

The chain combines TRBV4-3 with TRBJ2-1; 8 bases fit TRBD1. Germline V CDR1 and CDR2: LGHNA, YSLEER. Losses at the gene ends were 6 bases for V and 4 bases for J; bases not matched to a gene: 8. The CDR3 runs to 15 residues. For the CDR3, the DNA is TGCGCCAGCAGTCACGGACAGGGCGTTTACAATGAGCAGTTCTTC. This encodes CASSHGQGVYNEQFF.

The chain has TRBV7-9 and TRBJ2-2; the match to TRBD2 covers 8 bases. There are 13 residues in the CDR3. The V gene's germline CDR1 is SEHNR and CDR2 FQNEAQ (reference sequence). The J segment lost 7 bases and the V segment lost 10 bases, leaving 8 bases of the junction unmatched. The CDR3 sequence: CATRQRGFGELFF. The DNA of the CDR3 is TGTGCCACCAGACAGCGGGGGTTCGGGGAGCTGTTTTTT.

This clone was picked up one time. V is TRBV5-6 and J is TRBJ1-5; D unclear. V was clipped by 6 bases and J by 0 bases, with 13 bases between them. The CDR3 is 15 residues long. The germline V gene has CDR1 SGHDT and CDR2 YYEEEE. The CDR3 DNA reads TGTGCCAGCACCAAACAGCGGTATAGCAATCAGCCCCAGCATTTT. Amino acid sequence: CASTKQRYSNQPQHF.

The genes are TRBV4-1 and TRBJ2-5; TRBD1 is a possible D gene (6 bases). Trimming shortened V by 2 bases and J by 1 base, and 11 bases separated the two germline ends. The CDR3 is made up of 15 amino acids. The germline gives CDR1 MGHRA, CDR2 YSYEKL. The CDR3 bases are TGCGCCAGCAGCCAACGCCAGGGGACCCAAGAGACCCAGTACTTC. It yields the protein CASSQRQGTQETQYF.

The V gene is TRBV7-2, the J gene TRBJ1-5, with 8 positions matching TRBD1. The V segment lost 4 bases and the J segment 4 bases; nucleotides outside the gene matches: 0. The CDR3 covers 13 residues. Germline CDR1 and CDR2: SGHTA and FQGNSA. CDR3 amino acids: CASSYRGNQPQHF. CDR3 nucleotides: TGTGCCAGCAGCTACAGGGGGAATCAGCCCCAGCATTTT.